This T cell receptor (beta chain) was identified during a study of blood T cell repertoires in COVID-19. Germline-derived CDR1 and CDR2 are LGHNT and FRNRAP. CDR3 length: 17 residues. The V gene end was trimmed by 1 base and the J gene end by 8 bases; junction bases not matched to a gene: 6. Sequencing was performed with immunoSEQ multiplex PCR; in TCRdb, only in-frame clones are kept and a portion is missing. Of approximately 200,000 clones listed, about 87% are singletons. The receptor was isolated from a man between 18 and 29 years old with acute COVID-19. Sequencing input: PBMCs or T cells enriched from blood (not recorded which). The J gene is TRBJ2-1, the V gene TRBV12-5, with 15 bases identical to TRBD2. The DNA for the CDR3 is TGTGCTAGTGGTTTGGCCGGGACTAGCGGGAGGACACATGAGCAGTTCTTC. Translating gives CASGLAGTSGRTHEQFF. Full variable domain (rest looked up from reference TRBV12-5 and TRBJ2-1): DARVTQTPRHKVTEMGQEVTMRCQPILGHNTVFWYRQTMMQGLELLAYFRNRAPLDDSGMPKDRFSAEMPDATLATLKIQPSEPRDSAVYFCASGLAGTSGRTHEQFFGPGTRLTVL.